Listed below are T cell receptor beta chains from one sample, sequenced in a study of beta chain features in type 1 diabetes. Assay used: immunoSEQ multiplex PCR; TCRdb lists only in-frame clones, some missing. The sample lists about 660,000 clones, around 15% seen once, with approximately 0.039% in the top ten. The material sequenced was naive CD4+ T cells from blood. These receptors all stem from a young man with type 1 diabetes. Both conserved end residues are part of each CDR3. The D gene is left open where the match is weak. A clone size is listed for some rows: how often the clone was seen (once, few, many), or a class if it is expanded.

clone_size	d_call	v_call	j_call	cdr3_aa	cdr3_nt
-	TRBD1	TRBV23-1	TRBJ2-5	CASSQSMYDRGTGETQYF	TGCGCCAGCAGTCAATCGATGTACGACAGGGGGACGGGAGAGACCCAGTACTTC
-	-	TRBV30	TRBJ2-2	CAWSGRVSTGELFF	TGTGCCTGGAGCGGTCGTGTGAGCACCGGGGAGCTGTTTTTT
few	-	TRBV30	TRBJ1-3	CAWNTLPPGNTIYF	TGTGCCTGGAATACCCTCCCCCCTGGAAACACCATATATTTT
few	-	TRBV2	TRBJ1-5	CASSSGQPQHF	TGTGCCAGCTCCTCGGGGCAGCCCCAGCATTTT
few	TRBD2	TRBV29-1	TRBJ2-7	CSVEDERGLTYEQYF	TGCAGCGTTGAAGATGAGCGGGGCCTAACCTACGAGCAGTACTTC
few	TRBD1	TRBV30	TRBJ2-1	CAWSVLGQGAYNEQFF	TGTGCCTGGAGTGTACTGGGACAGGGCGCCTACAATGAGCAGTTCTTC
few	-	TRBV4-3	TRBJ2-5	CASSQDGTPRPQYF	TGCGCCAGCAGCCAAGACGGGACCCCAAGACCCCAGTACTTC
-	-	TRBV4-3	TRBJ2-3	CASSQEESTDTQYF	TGCGCCAGCAGCCAAGAGGAGTCCACAGATACGCAGTATTTT
few	-	TRBV4-2	TRBJ1-5	CASSATKGYSNQPQHF	TGTGCCAGCAGCGCCACAAAGGGGTATAGCAATCAGCCCCAGCATTTT
-	-	TRBV5-8	TRBJ2-1	CASSAAENREFF	TGTGCCAGCAGCGCCGCCGAAAACCGGGAGTTCTTC
few	-	TRBV6-1	TRBJ1-1	CASSEVNTEAFF	TGTGCCAGCAGTGAAGTCAACACTGAAGCTTTCTTT
-	-	TRBV6-6	TRBJ1-3	CASSPPGQARGNTIYF	TGTGCCAGCAGCCCTCCGGGCCAGGCTCGTGGAAACACCATATATTTT
-	-	TRBV30	TRBJ1-3	CAWSPTGGNTIYF	TGTGCCTGGAGTCCGACGGGTGGAAACACCATATATTTT
-	TRBD1	TRBV6-1	TRBJ2-1	CASAPTGPYNEQFF	TGTGCCAGCGCACCGACAGGGCCCTACAATGAGCAGTTCTTC
few	-	TRBV19	TRBJ2-3	CASSPRANRNTQYF	TGTGCCAGTAGTCCCCGGGCGAATAGGAATACGCAGTATTTT
-	TRBD1	TRBV30	TRBJ2-7	CAWRGRQGGYEQYF	TGTGCCTGGAGAGGTAGACAGGGTGGGTACGAGCAGTACTTC
-	-	TRBV2	TRBJ1-5	CASSVVGNQPQHF	TGTGCCAGCAGTGTTGTGGGGAATCAGCCCCAGCATTTT
few	-	TRBV28	TRBJ2-4	CASSLSGEAKNIQYF	TGTGCCAGCAGTTTATCTGGGGAAGCCAAAAACATTCAGTACTTC